This paragraph reports one T cell receptor (beta chain). The antigen is not known. This sample stems from a study of cytomegalovirus exposure and HLA in healthy donors. Overall study results and limits: Cytomegalovirus status, reportedly, was diagnosed with high specificity and sensitivity by the classifier. Some public TCRs appeared in many individuals, while most sequences were rare.

V lost 6 bases to trimming and J lost 3 bases, with 14 bases between them. CDR3 length equals 14 residues. The V gene's germline CDR1 is MNHEY and CDR2 SMNVEV (reference sequence). Measured with immunoSEQ multiplex PCR; TCRdb has only the in-frame clones, and not every one. The table records about 78,000 clones, 90% to 96% of them present only once. The genes are TRBV27 and TRBJ1-1; no clear D. The sequenced material came from PBMCs. The clonotype was recovered from a man aged 18 to 29 in good health and CMV-seropositive. CDR3 nucleotides: TGTGCCAGCAGCCGTTACACGGGGTACACTGAAGCTTTCTTT. Translation gives CASSRYTGYTEAFF.